Listed here is a single T cell receptor (beta chain). The antigen remains undetermined. The CDR3 consists of 14 residues. The V end lost 5 bases, the J end lost 5 bases, and 16 bases lay between the germline ends. CDR1 is SGHNT, CDR2 YYREEE, per germline (reference sequence). These data originate in a study of cytomegalovirus exposure and HLA in healthy donors. General study results and limits: Cytomegalovirus-associated status was assigned to about 170 TCR beta chains. Owing to their indistinguishability, certain V segments, notably TRBV6-2 and TRBV6-3, were excluded. HLA alleles showed associations with some 17,000 TCR beta sequences in a later analysis, at a 0.05 false discovery rate. Reports state that TCR beta sequences accurately predicted most subjects' HLA-A and HLA-B alleles.

PCR primers comprised 60 Vbeta and 13 Jbeta primers. TCRdb's table, derived via immunoSEQ multiplex PCR, lists solely in-frame clones and lacks some. The sample lists approximately 150,000 clones, around 78% occurring once. The material sequenced was PBMCs. The sequence came from a man aged 35-49 years in good health and CMV-seronegative. The chain has TRBV5-4 and TRBJ2-5; perhaps TRBD2 as D (6 bases). CDR3 nucleotides: TGTGCCAGCAGTTCCGCTGGGGGGAGGGAGACCCAGTACTTC. It encodes CASSSAGGRETQYF.